This is a list of T cell receptor beta chains from one sample in a study of blood T cells in healthy people across ages. TCRdb used MiXCR to reprocess the 5' RACE reads, holding one entry per CDR3 protein. The table shows some 850,000 distinct CDR3 sequences, with approximately 24% occurring only once. Separately, the same data were catalogued under a study of T cells of mothers and their children.

The specimen was blood. The receptors come from a boy aged 10-17 years in good health. Both conserved end residues are part of each CDR3. A D gene is named only where the DNA matches it firmly. Expanded clones are given a class, and other clones once, few, many or no size at all.

few	TRBJ2-7	TRBD1	TRBV9	CASSVSGQGYEQYF	TGTGCCAGCAGCGTGTCGGGACAGGGTTACGAGCAGTACTTC
-	TRBJ1-2	-	TRBV7-9	CASSYSDLPGYTF	TGTGCCAGCAGTTACTCCGACCTCCCAGGCTACACCTTC
-	TRBJ2-3	TRBD2	TRBV9	CASSSGTGTSTDTQYF	TGTGCCAGCAGCAGCGGGACGGGAACTAGCACAGATACGCAGTATTTT
few	TRBJ2-4	-	TRBV30	CAWSGDGVAKNIQYF	TGTGCCTGGAGTGGGGACGGGGTAGCCAAAAACATTCAGTACTTC
-	TRBJ2-5	TRBD2	TRBV4-1	CASSQVGAGQETQYF	TGCGCCAGCAGCCAGGTAGGAGCGGGACAAGAGACCCAGTACTTC
-	TRBJ2-1	TRBD2	TRBV2	CASSSRLAGDSEQFF	TGTGCCAGCAGTTCAAGACTAGCGGGAGATAGTGAGCAGTTCTTC
-	TRBJ2-5	-	TRBV3-1	CASSERRGLRQETQYF	TGTGCCAGCAGCGAGAGGCGGGGCCTACGCCAAGAGACCCAGTACTTC
few	TRBJ1-4	-	TRBV6-6	CASSLGGGRKLFF	TGTGCCAGCAGCCTCGGAGGGGGTCGAAAACTGTTTTTT
-	TRBJ2-3	-	TRBV5-1	CASSLAWTATSTDTQYF	TGCGCCAGCAGCTTGGCCTGGACAGCAACTAGCACAGATACGCAGTATTTT
many	TRBJ2-1	-	TRBV5-1	CASSLDPGNSYNEQFF	TGCGCCAGCAGCTTGGACCCGGGGAATTCCTACAATGAGCAGTTCTTC
few	TRBJ1-2	-	TRBV19	CASRRQDNYGYTF	TGTGCCAGTCGGAGACAGGATAACTATGGCTACACCTTC
-	TRBJ2-3	-	TRBV5-1	CASSLGSIRTDTQYF	TGCGCCAGCAGCTTGGGGTCGATCCGCACAGATACGCAGTATTTT
-	TRBJ2-5	-	TRBV24-1	CATSDGPLETQYF	TGTGCCACCAGTGATGGACCCCTGGAGACCCAGTACTTC
few	TRBJ1-5	-	TRBV28	CASTTTESNQPQHF	TGTGCCAGTACCACCACAGAGAGCAATCAGCCCCAGCATTTT
-	TRBJ2-3	-	TRBV7-2	CASKGWDTDTQYF	TGTGCCAGCAAGGGGTGGGACACAGATACGCAGTATTTT
many	TRBJ2-7	-	TRBV3-1	CASSRSYEQYF	TGTGCCAGCAGTCGCTCCTACGAGCAGTACTTC
few	TRBJ2-5	TRBD1	TRBV18	CASSTPKISGQGLQETQYF	TGTGCCAGCTCAACGCCTAAAATATCGGGACAGGGCCTACAAGAGACCCAGTACTTC